This T cell receptor (beta chain) was recovered during a study of regulatory T cells in long-lasting Graves disease. The overall study: Graves' patients, diagnosed recently, had received antithyroid drugs under 3 months.

This clonotype was detected many times. Antigen unknown. Building the TCR beta libraries relied on iRepertoire HTBI primers, and CDR3 regions underwent Arm-PCR. TCRdb re-called the multiplex PCR reads through MiXCR, storing one row per CDR3 protein. The data show under 700,000 distinct CDR3 sequences, about 15% seen once. As to time point: newly diagnosed GD, antithyroid drugs for less than 3 months. From RNA extracted from PBMCs, the TCR library was made. Germline CDR1 SGHAT, CDR2 FQDESV (reference sequence). This CDR3 has 17 residues. V lost 4 bases and J lost 0, with 17 bases in between. Whole-study findings and limits: Persistent patients shared more public clonotypes (roughly 2,500) than new patients (more than 900). Persistent disease preferred TRBV28, TRBJ1-2 and TRBJ2-5; new disease, TRBV20-1 and TRBJ2-1.

These data are also associated with another study on T cells in Graves' hyperthyroidism and ophthalmopathy.

V gene TRBV11-1 combines with J gene TRBJ2-3; D possibly corresponds to TRBD1 (6 bases). This specimen consisted of peripheral blood mononuclear cells (PBMCs), obtained at new diagnosis, from a patient treated with antithyroid drugs. This receptor was obtained from a woman aged 40-60 years with Graves disease. For the CDR3, the DNA is TGTGCCAGCAGCTCCCACATGTGGGGGCCAAGCACAGATACGCAGTATTTT. Amino acids: CASSSHMWGPSTDTQYF.